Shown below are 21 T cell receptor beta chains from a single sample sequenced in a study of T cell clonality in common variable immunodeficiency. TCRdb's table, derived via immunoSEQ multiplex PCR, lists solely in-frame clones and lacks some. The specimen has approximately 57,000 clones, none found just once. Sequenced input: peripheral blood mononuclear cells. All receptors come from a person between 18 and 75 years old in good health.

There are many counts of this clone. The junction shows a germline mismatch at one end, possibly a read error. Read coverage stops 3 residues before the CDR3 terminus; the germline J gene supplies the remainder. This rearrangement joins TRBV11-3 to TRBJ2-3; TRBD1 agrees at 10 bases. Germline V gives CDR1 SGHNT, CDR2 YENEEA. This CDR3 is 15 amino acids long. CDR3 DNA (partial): TGTGCCAGCAGCCTAGACAGGGGGCTCGCAGATACG. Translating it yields CASSLDRGLADT. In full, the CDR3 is CASSLDRGLADTQYF.

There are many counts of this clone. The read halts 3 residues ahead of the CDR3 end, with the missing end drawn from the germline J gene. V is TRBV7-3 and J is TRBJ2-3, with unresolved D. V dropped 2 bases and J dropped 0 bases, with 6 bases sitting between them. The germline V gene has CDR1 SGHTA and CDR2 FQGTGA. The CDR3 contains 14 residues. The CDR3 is CASSLGLSTDTQYF. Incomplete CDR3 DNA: TGTGCCAGCAGCTTAGGGCTGAGCACAGATACG.

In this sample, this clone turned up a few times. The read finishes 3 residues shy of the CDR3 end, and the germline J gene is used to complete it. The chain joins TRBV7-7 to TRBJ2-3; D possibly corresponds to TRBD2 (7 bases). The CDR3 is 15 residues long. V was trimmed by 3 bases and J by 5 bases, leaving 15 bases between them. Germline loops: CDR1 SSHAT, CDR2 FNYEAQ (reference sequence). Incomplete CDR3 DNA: TGTGCCAGCAGCTTGGGGGCGGGGGCTGTAGATACG. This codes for CASSLGAGAVDT. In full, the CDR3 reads CASSLGAGAVDTQYF. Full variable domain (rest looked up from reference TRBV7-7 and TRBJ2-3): GAGVSQSPRYKVTKRGQDVTLRCDPISSHATLYWYQQALGQGPEFLTYFNYEAQPDKSGLPSDRFSAERPEGSISTLTIQRTEQRDSAMYRCASSLGAGAVDTQYFGPGTRLTVL.

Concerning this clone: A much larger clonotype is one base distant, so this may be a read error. The CDR3 spells CASTIRGPGANALHF. The part of the CDR3 DNA that was read is TGTGCCAGTACAATCAGGGGTCCTGGGGCCAACGCC. The rearrangement joins TRBV19 to TRBJ1-6; D is perhaps TRBD1 (6 bases). The read halts 3 residues ahead of the CDR3 end, with the missing end drawn from the germline J gene. Germline values: CDR1 LNHDA, CDR2 SQIVND (reference sequence). The CDR3 is 15 amino acids.

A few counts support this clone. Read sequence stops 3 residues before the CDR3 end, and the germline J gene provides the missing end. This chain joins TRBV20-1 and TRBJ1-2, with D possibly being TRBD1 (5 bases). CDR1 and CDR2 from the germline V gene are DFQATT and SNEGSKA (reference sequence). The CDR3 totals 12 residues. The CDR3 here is CRTLVGGFSYTF. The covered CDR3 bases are TGCAGGACTTTGGTGGGGGGTTTCAGC.

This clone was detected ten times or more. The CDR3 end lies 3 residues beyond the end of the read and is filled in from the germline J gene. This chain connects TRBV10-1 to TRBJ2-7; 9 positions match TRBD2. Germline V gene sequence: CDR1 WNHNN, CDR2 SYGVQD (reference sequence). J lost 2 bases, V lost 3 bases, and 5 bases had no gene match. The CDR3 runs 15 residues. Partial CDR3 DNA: TGCGCCAGCAGTGACGAGCGGGAGGCTACCTACGAG. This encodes CASSDEREATYE. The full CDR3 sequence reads CASSDEREATYEQYF.

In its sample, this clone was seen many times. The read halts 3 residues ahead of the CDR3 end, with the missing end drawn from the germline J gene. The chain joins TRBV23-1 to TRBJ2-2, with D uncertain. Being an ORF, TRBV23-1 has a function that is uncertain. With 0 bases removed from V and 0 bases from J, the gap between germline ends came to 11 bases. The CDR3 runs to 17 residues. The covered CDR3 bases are TGCGCCAGCAGTCAATCCATCAGCGTTGCGAACACCGGGGAG. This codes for CASSQSISVANTGE. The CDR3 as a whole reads CASSQSISVANTGELFF.

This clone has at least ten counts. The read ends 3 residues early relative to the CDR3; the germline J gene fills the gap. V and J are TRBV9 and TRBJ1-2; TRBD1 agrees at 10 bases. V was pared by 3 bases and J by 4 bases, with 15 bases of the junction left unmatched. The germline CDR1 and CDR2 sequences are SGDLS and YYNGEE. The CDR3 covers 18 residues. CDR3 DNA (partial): TGTGCCAGCAGCGCCCATCTCCTTGACAGGGGGCGAACCTATGGC. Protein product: CASSAHLLDRGRTYG. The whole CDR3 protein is CASSAHLLDRGRTYGYTF.

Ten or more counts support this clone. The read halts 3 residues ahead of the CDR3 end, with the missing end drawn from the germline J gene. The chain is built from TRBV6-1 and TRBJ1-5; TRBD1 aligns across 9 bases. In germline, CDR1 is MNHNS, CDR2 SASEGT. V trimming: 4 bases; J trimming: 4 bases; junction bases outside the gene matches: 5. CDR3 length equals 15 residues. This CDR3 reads CASSGGQGGNQPQHF. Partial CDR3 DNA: TGTGCCAGCAGTGGGGGACAGGGTGGGAATCAGCCC.

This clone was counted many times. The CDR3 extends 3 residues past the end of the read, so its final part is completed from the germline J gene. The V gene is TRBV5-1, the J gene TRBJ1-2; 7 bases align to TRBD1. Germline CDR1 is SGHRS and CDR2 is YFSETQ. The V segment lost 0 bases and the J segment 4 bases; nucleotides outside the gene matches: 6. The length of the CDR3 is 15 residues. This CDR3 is CASSLEVGGLYGYTF. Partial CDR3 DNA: TGCGCCAGCAGCTTGGAGGTAGGGGGCCTCTATGGC.

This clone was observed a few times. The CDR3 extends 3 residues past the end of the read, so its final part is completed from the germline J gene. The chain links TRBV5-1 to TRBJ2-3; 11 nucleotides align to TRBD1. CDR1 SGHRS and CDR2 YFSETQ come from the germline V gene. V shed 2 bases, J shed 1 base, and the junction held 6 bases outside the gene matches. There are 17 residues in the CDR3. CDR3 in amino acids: CASSFGQGAMGTDTQYF. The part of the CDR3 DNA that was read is TGCGCCAGCAGCTTCGGACAGGGGGCGATGGGCACAGATACG.

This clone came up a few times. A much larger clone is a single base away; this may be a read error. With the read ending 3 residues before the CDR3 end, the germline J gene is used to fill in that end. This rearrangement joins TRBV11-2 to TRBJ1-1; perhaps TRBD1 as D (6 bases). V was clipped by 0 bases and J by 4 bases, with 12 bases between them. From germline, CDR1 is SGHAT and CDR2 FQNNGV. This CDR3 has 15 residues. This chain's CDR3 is CASSLEGQGFTEAFF. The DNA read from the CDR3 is TGTGCCAGCAGCTTAGAGGGGCAGGGGTTCACTGAA.

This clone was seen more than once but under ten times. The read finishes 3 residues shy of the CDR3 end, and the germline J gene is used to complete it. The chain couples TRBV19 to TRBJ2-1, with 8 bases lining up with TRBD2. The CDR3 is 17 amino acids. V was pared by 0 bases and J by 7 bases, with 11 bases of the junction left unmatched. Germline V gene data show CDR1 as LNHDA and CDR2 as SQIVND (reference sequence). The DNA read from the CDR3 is TGTGCCAGTAGTATAGATCGAGGGCTAGCGGGCCAGAATGAG. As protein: CASSIDRGLAGQNE. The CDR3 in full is CASSIDRGLAGQNEQFF.

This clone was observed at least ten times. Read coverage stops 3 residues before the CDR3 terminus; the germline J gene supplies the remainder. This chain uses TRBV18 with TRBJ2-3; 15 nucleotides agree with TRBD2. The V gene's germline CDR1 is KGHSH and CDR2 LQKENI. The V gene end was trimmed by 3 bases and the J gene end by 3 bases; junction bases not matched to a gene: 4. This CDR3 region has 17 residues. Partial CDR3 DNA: TGTGCCAGCTCACCGCCGGGACTAGCGGGGGGTACAGATACG. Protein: CASSPPGLAGGTDT. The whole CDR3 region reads CASSPPGLAGGTDTQYF. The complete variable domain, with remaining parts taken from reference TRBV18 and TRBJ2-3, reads NAGVMQNPRHLVRRRGQEARLRCSPMKGHSHVYWYRQLPEEGLKFMVYLQKENIIDESGMPKERFSAEFPKEGPSILRIQQVVRGDSAAYFCASSPPGLAGGTDTQYFGPGTRLTVL.

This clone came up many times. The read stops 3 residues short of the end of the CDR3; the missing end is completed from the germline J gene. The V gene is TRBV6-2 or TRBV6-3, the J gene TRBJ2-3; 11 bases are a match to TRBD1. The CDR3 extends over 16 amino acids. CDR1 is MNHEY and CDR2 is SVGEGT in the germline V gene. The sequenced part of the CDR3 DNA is TGTGCCAGCAGCTCTTACCCGGACAGGGGGCGTGAGACG. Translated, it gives CASSSYPDRGRET. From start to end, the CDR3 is CASSSYPDRGRETQYF.

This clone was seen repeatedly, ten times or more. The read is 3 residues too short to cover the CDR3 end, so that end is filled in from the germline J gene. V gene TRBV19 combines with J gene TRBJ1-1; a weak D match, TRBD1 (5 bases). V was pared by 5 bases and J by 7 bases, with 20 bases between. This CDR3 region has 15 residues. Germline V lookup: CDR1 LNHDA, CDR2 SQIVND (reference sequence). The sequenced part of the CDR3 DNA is TGTGCCAGTAGTGGGGGAAGGTTGACGGGGGATGAA. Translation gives CASSGGRLTGDE. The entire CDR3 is CASSGGRLTGDEAFF.

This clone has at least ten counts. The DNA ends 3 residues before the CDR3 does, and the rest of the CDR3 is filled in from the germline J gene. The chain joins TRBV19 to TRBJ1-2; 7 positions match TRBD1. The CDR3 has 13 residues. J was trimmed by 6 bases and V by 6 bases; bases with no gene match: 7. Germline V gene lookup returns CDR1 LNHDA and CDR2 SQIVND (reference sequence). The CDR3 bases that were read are TGTGCCAGTAGAAGGACAGGCTCGGATGGC. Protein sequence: CASRRTGSDG. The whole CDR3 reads CASRRTGSDGYTF.

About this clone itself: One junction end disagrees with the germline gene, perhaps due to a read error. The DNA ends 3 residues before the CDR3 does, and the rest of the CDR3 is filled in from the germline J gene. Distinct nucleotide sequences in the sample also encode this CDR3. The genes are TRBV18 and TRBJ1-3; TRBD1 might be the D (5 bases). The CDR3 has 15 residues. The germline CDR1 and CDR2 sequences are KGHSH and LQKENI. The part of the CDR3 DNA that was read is TGTGCCAGCTCACCGGGCAGGGCCTCTGGAAACACT. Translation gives CASSPGRASGNT. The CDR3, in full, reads CASSPGRASGNTIYF.

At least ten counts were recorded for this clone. The CDR3 bases that were read are TGCAGTGCAGTTTTTACAGGGGGCGCATTCGTAGGCAATGAG. Its protein product is CSAVFTGGAFVGNE. The CDR3 reads in full as CSAVFTGGAFVGNEQFF. The chain employs TRBV20-1 and TRBJ2-1; 9 nucleotides match TRBD1. With the read ending 3 residues before the CDR3 end, the germline J gene is used to fill in that end. With V trimmed by 6 bases and J by 6 bases, 18 bases remained unmatched. Germline loops: CDR1 DFQATT, CDR2 SNEGSKA (reference sequence). The CDR3 consists of 17 residues.

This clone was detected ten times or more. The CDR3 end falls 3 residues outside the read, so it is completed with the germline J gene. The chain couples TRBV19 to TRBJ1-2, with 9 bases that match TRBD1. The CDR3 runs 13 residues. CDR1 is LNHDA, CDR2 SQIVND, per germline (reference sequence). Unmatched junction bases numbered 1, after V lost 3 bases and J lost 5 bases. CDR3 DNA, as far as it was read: TGTGCCAGTAGTATGGGACAGGGATATGGC. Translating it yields CASSMGQGYG. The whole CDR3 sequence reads CASSMGQGYGYTF.

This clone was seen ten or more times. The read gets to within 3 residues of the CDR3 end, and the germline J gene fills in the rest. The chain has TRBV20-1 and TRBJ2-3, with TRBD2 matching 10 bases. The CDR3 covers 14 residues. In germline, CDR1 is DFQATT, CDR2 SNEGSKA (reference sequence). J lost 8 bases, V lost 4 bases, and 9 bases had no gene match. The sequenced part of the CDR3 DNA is TGCAGTGCTACTGGGACTAGCGAGGGGAGTACG. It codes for CSATGTSEGST. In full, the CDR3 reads CSATGTSEGSTQYF.